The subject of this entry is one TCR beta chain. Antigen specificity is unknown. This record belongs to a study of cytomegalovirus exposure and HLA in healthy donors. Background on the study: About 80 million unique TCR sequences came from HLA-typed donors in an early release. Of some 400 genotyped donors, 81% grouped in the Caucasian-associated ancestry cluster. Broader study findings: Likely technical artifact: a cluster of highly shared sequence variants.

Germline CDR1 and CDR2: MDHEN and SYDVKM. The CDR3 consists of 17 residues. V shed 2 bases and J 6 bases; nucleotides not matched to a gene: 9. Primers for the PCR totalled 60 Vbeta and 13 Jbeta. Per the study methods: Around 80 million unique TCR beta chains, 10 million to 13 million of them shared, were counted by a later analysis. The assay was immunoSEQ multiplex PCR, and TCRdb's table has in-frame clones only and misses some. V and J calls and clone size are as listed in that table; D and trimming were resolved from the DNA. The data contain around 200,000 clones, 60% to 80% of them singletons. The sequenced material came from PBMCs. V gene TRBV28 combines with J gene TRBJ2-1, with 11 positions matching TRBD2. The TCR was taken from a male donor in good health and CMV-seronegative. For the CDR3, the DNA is TGTGCCAGCAGTTTAGCCGCTGGGCTAGCGGGAGGCAATGAGCAGTTCTTC. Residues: CASSLAAGLAGGNEQFF.